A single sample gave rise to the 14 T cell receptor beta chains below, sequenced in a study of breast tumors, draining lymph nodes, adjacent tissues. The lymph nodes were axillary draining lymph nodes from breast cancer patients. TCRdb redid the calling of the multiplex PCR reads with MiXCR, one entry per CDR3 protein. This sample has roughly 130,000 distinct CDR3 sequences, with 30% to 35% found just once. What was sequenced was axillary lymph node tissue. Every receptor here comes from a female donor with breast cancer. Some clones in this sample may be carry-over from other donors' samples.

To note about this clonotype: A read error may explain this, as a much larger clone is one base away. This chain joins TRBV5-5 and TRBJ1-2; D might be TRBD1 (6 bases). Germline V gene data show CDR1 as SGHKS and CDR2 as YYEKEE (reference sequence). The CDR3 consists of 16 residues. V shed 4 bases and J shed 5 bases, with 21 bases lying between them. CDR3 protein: CASSPRGPGALYGYTF. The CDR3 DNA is TGTGCCAGCAGCCCACGAGGCCCGGGGGCCCTTTATGGCTACACCTTC.

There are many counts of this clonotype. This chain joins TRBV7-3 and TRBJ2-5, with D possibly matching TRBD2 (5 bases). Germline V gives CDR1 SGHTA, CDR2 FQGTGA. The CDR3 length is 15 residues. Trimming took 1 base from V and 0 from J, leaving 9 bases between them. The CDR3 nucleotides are TGTGCCAGCAGCTTAAGCCCCGGGGACCAAGAGACCCAGTACTTC. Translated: CASSLSPGDQETQYF.

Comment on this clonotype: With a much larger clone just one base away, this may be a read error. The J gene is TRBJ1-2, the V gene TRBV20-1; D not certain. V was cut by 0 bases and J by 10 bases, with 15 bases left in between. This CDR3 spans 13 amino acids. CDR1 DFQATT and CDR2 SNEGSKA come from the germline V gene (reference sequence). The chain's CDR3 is CSARESRERAYTF. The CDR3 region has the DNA TGCAGTGCTAGAGAGTCGAGGGAGAGGGCCTACACCTTC.

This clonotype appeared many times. The CDR3 nucleotides read TGTGCCAGCAGCTTGGGAGGGACTAGCGGGTCCCAAGAGACCCAGTACTTC. This translates into CASSLGGTSGSQETQYF. This chain joins TRBV5-4 and TRBJ2-5; 12 bases fit TRBD2. CDR1 and CDR2 from the germline V gene are SGHNT and YYREEE (reference sequence). V trimming: 0 bases; J trimming: 1 base; junction bases outside the gene matches: 4. This CDR3 is 17 amino acids long.

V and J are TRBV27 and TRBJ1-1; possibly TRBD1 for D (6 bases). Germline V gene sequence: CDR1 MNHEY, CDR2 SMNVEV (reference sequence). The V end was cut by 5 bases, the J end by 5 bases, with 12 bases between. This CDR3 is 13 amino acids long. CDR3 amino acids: CASSAIQGTEAFF. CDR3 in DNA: TGTGCCAGCAGTGCGATACAGGGAACTGAAGCTTTCTTT.

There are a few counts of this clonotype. For the CDR3, the DNA is TGTGCCAGCAAAAAAACCTTCGAGGACCAGCCCCAGCATTTT. This encodes CASKKTFEDQPQHF. V is TRBV6-5 and J is TRBJ1-5; no clear D gene. V was cut by 7 bases and J by 7 bases, with 17 bases left in between. The germline V gene has CDR1 MNHEY and CDR2 SVGAGI. The CDR3 runs 14 residues.

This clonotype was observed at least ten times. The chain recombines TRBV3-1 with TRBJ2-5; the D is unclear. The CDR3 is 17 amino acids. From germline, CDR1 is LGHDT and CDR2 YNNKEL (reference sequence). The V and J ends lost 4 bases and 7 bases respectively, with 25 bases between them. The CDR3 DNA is TGTGCCAGCAGCCGCACCGGACCACAAGGTGGCCTTGGGACCCAGTACTTC. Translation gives CASSRTGPQGGLGTQYF.

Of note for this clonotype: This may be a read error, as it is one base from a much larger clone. The CDR3 nucleotides are TGTGCCAGCAGCCTGGGACTAGCGGCGGGGTCCGATACGCAGTATTTT. Residues: CASSLGLAAGSDTQYF. The chain carries TRBV11-3 and TRBJ2-3; 11 bases match TRBD2. Germline V lookup: CDR1 SGHNT, CDR2 YENEEA. Trimming took 5 bases from V and 6 from J; bases not matched to a gene: 10. This CDR3 is built from 16 residues.

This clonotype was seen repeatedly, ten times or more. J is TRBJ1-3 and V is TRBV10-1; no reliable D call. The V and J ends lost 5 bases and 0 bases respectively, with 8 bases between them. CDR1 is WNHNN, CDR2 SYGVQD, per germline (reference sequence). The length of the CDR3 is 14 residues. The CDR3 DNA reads TGCGCCAGCAGTCCGACGCGCTCTGGAAACACCATATATTTT. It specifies CASSPTRSGNTIYF.

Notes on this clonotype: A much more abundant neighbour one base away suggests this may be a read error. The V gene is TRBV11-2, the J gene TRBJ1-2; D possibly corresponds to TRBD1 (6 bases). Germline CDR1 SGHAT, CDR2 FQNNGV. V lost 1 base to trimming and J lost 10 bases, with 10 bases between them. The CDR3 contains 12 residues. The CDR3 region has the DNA TGTGCCAGCAGCTTAGGGGACACTGCCTACACCTTC. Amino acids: CASSLGDTAYTF. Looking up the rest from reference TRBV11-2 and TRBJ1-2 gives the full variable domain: EAGVAQSPRYKIIEKRQSVAFWCNPISGHATLYWYQQILGQGPKLLIQFQNNGVVDDSQLPKDRFSAERLKGVDSTLKIQPAKLEDSAVYLCASSLGDTAYTFGSGTRLTVV.

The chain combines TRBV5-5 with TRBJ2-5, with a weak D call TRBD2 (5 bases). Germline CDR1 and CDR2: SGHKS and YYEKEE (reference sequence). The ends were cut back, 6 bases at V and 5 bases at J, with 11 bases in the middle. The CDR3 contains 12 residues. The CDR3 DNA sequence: TGTGCCAGCACCCCCTCGGGGGAGACCCAGTACTTC. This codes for CASTPSGETQYF.

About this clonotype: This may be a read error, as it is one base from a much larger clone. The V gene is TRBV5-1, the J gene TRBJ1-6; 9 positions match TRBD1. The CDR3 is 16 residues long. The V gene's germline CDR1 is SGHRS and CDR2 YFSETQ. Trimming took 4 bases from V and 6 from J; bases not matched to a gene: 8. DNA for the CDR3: TGCGCCAGCAGCACGGAACAGGGGGCCCGTAATTCACCCCTCCACTTT. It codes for CASSTEQGARNSPLHF.

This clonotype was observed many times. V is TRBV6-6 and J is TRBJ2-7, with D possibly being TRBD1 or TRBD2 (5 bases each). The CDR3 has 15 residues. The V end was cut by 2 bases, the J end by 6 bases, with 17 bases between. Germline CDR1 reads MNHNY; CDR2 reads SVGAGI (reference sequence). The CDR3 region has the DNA TGTGCCAGCAGTTACCGGGGACCTCCCGGGGCCGAGCAGTACTTC. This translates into CASSYRGPPGAEQYF.

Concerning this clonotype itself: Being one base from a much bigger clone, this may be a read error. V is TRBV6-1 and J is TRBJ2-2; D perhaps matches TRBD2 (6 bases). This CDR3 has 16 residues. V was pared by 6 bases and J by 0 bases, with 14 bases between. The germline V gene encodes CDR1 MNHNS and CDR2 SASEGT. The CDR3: CASRRGDPTNTGELFF. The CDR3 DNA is TGTGCCAGCAGGCGCGGGGACCCGACGAACACCGGGGAGCTGTTTTTT.